The 14 T cell receptor beta chains listed next were all sequenced from one sample in a study of CD8 T cells in Susac syndrome. It was with random hexamers that roughly 0.45 to 1 ug RNA was reverse transcribed. MiXCR, run by TCRdb on the immunoSEQ multiplex PCR reads, gives a single entry per CDR3 protein. Here the sample spans 100,000 to 150,000 distinct CDR3 sequences, 90% to 95% being singletons. The sequenced material came from CD4+ T cells from PBMCs. The receptors were gathered from a human donor in good health.

In this sample, this clonotype turned up once. The rearrangement links TRBV12-3 or TRBV12-4 to TRBJ2-4; perhaps TRBD1 as D (6 bases). The CDR3 consists of 17 residues. Trimming cost V 6 bases and J 0 bases, with 18 bases left between them. The CDR3 loop is CASSPDSLTLAKNIQYF. Written as DNA, the CDR3 is TGTGCCAGCAGCCCGGACAGCTTGACACTAGCCAAAAACATTCAGTACTTC.

The chain combines TRBV7-9 with TRBJ2-4; no clear D. CDR1 SEHNR and CDR2 FQNEAQ come from the germline V gene (reference sequence). Trimming stripped 5 bases from V and 7 bases from J, with 12 bases between. The CDR3 consists of 13 residues. DNA for the CDR3: TGTGCCAGCAGCCAGTACGTCGGTAACATTCAGTACTTC. It specifies CASSQYVGNIQYF.

The chain uses TRBV5-1 and TRBJ2-7; D possibly corresponds to TRBD2 (6 bases). Deletions cut 3 bases from V and 3 bases from J, with 16 bases between. The CDR3 contains 15 residues. Per germline, CDR1 SGHRS and CDR2 YFSETQ. CDR3 sequence (DNA): TGCGCCAGCAGCTATGACGGCGGGGTGGGCTACGAGCAGTACTTC. This codes for CASSYDGGVGYEQYF.

This clonotype was counted once. The chain has TRBV28 and TRBJ2-1; 8 bases match TRBD2. In germline, CDR1 is MDHEN, CDR2 SYDVKM. The CDR3 consists of 15 residues. V shed 5 bases and J 6 bases; nucleotides not matched to a gene: 9. The CDR3 DNA sequence: TGTGCCAGCAGTGGGTTGACTAGCGTCGGCAATGAGCAGTTCTTC. It encodes CASSGLTSVGNEQFF.

The V gene is TRBV29-1, the J gene TRBJ2-2; TRBD1 aligns across 10 bases. V lost 4 bases to trimming and J lost 6 bases; unmatched junction nucleotides: 5. The CDR3 sequence is 14 residues long. Per the germline V gene, CDR1 is SQVTM and CDR2 is ANQGSEA. In nucleotides, the CDR3 is TGCAGCGTTGTTGGGACAGGGGTTTCCGGGGAGCTGTTTTTT. Protein: CSVVGTGVSGELFF.

The genes are TRBV2 and TRBJ2-7; possibly TRBD2 for D (5 bases). The CDR3 contains 13 residues. Germline loops: CDR1 SNHLY, CDR2 FYNNEI. Trimming stripped 5 bases from V and 3 bases from J, with 11 bases between. This CDR3 is CASSTGLLYEQYF. The CDR3 DNA sequence: TGTGCCAGCAGTACCGGACTCCTCTACGAGCAGTACTTC.

The chain has TRBV7-8 and TRBJ2-3; no definite D call. Per the germline V gene, CDR1 is SGHVS and CDR2 is FQNEAQ. The CDR3 loop spans 13 amino acids. Trimming stripped 2 bases from V and 0 bases from J, with 3 bases between. CDR3 amino acids: CASSLFSTDTQYF. CDR3 DNA sequence: TGTGCCAGCAGCTTATTTAGCACAGATACGCAGTATTTT. Full variable domain (rest looked up from reference TRBV7-8 and TRBJ2-3): GAGVSQSPRYKVAKRGQDVALRCDPISGHVSLFWYQQALGQGPEFLTYFQNEAQLDKSGLPSDRFFAERPEGSVSTLKIQRTQQEDSAVYLCASSLFSTDTQYFGPGTRLTVL.

The DNA for the CDR3 is TGTGCCAGCAGCCGACTAGTCGGGAACGGGGAGCTGTTTTTT. It encodes CASSRLVGNGELFF. The chain carries TRBV3-1 and TRBJ2-2; tentative D call: TRBD2 (6 bases). The V end was cut by 4 bases, the J end by 7 bases, with 13 bases between. CDR3 length equals 14 residues. Germline-derived CDR1 and CDR2 are LGHDT and YNNKEL (reference sequence).

V usage is TRBV20-1 and J usage is TRBJ1-1; D ambiguous. CDR1 and CDR2 from the germline V gene are DFQATT and SNEGSKA (reference sequence). Trimming cost V 3 bases and J 4 bases, with 18 bases left between them. CDR3 size: 15 residues. CDR3 loop: CSASPRQDRSTEAFF. The CDR3 nucleotides are TGCAGTGCTAGTCCCCGGCAGGACCGGAGCACTGAAGCTTTCTTT.

The V call is TRBV28, the J call TRBJ1-4; D might be TRBD1 (5 bases). Germline assignment: CDR1 MDHEN and CDR2 SYDVKM. Deletions cut 3 bases from V and 4 bases from J, with 9 bases between. CDR3 length: 14 residues. The CDR3 spells CASSFAGGNEKLFF. The DNA for the CDR3 is TGTGCCAGCAGTTTCGCTGGGGGTAATGAAAAACTGTTTTTT.

The chain links TRBV5-1 to TRBJ1-5; TRBD1 is a possible D gene (6 bases). Germline V gene data show CDR1 as SGHRS and CDR2 as YFSETQ. V lost 0 bases to trimming and J lost 6 bases, with 13 bases between them. This CDR3 comprises 15 residues. In nucleotides, the CDR3 is TGCGCCAGCAGCTTGGAGGCAGGGGCCGCTCAGCCCCAGCATTTT. Its translation is CASSLEAGAAQPQHF.

CDR3 DNA: TGCGCCAGCAGCTCCCGGGGGTCGGACACTGAAGCTTTCTTT. It codes for CASSSRGSDTEAFF. The chain links TRBV5-1 to TRBJ1-1; a weak D match, TRBD1 (5 bases). The germline gives CDR1 SGHRS, CDR2 YFSETQ. The CDR3 is made up of 14 amino acids. Trimming pared 3 bases from V and 3 bases from J, leaving 12 bases between.

This chain connects TRBV28 to TRBJ2-6; TRBD1 matches 7 bases. The CDR3 loop spans 15 amino acids. Germline V gene data show CDR1 as MDHEN and CDR2 as SYDVKM. V shed 6 bases and J 2 bases; nucleotides not matched to a gene: 4. The CDR3 region has the DNA TGTGCCAGCAGCCCTACAGGGGCTGGGGCCAACGTCCTGACTTTC. It specifies CASSPTGAGANVLTF.

This chain connects TRBV6-1 to TRBJ2-5, with 16 bases fitting TRBD2. Germline V gene lookup returns CDR1 MNHNS and CDR2 SASEGT. The CDR3 sequence is 17 residues long. With V trimmed by 7 bases and J by 8 bases, 13 bases remained unmatched. CDR3 bases: TGTGCCAGCACCCCGGGACTAGCGGGAGGGCAAGAGAAAACCCAGTACTTC. Amino acid sequence: CASTPGLAGGQEKTQYF.